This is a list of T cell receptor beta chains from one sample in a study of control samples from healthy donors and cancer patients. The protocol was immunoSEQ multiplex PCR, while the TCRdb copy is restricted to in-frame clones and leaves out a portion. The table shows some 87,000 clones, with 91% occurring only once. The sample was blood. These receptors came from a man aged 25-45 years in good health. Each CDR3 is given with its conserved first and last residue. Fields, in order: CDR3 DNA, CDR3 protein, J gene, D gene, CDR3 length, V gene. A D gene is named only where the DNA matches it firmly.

cdr3_nt: TGTGCCACCAGCCCACCCCGGGACAGCTATGGCTACACCTTC; cdr3_aa: CATSPPRDSYGYTF; j_call: TRBJ1-2; d_call: TRBD1; cdr3_length: 14; v_call: TRBV24-1
cdr3_nt: TGTGCCAGCAGCGTAGTCGCCGGTCAGGGGGGCGGAAACACCATATATTTT; cdr3_aa: CASSVVAGQGGGNTIYF; j_call: TRBJ1-3; d_call: TRBD1; cdr3_length: 17; v_call: TRBV9
cdr3_nt: TGCGCCAGCAGCTTGGATGGGCAGGGTCAAGAGACCCAGTACTTC; cdr3_aa: CASSLDGQGQETQYF; j_call: TRBJ2-5; d_call: NA; cdr3_length: 15; v_call: TRBV5-1
cdr3_nt: TGCGCCAGCAGTCAATCGGGCAGCGCCTACTTCTCCTACAATGAGCAGTTCTTC; cdr3_aa: CASSQSGSAYFSYNEQFF; j_call: TRBJ2-1; d_call: NA; cdr3_length: 18; v_call: TRBV23-1
cdr3_nt: TGCGCCAGCAGCCAAGTCGTCGAGGGGGCGAACACCGGGGAGCTGTTTTTT; cdr3_aa: CASSQVVEGANTGELFF; j_call: TRBJ2-2; d_call: NA; cdr3_length: 17; v_call: TRBV4-1
cdr3_nt: TGCGCCAGCAGCCAAGATCTTCTCTACGAGCAGTACTTC; cdr3_aa: CASSQDLLYEQYF; j_call: TRBJ2-7; d_call: NA; cdr3_length: 13; v_call: TRBV4-3
cdr3_nt: TGTGCCAGCAGTTCGACAGTGGGGTATGGCTACACCTTC; cdr3_aa: CASSSTVGYGYTF; j_call: TRBJ1-2; d_call: NA; cdr3_length: 13; v_call: TRBV27
cdr3_nt: TGCAGCGTGGTCGGCGGGGGTACCTACAATGAGCAGTTCTTC; cdr3_aa: CSVVGGGTYNEQFF; j_call: TRBJ2-1; d_call: TRBD2; cdr3_length: 14; v_call: TRBV29-1
cdr3_nt: TGTGCCAGCAGCTTTCGAGGGACAGGGAGATCCGGGGAGCTGTTTTTT; cdr3_aa: CASSFRGTGRSGELFF; j_call: TRBJ2-2; d_call: TRBD1; cdr3_length: 16; v_call: TRBV11-3
cdr3_nt: TGTGCCAGCAGTGTTAGCCAGGGGGCGATGGGTGGAGATACGCAGTATTTT; cdr3_aa: CASSVSQGAMGGDTQYF; j_call: TRBJ2-3; d_call: TRBD1; cdr3_length: 17; v_call: TRBV28
cdr3_nt: TGTGCCAGCTCACCTTTCCCCAGGTTATCCGGTGCAGATACGCAGTATTTT; cdr3_aa: CASSPFPRLSGADTQYF; j_call: TRBJ2-3; d_call: NA; cdr3_length: 17; v_call: TRBV18
cdr3_nt: TGCGCCAGCAGTCAGTGGAATCCACAAGGGGAGGAGGAGGCTAATGAAAAACTGTTTTTT; cdr3_aa: CASSQWNPQGEEEANEKLFF; j_call: TRBJ1-4; d_call: NA; cdr3_length: 20; v_call: TRBV23-1
cdr3_nt: TGCAGTGCTAGTCTGGACCAGAATAACAATTCACCCCTCCACTTT; cdr3_aa: CSASLDQNNNSPLHF; j_call: TRBJ1-6; d_call: NA; cdr3_length: 15; v_call: TRBV20-1
cdr3_nt: TGTGCCAGCAGCTTATTTGGACAGGGGAATGCTGAAGCTTTCTTT; cdr3_aa: CASSLFGQGNAEAFF; j_call: TRBJ1-1; d_call: TRBD1; cdr3_length: 15; v_call: TRBV7-9
cdr3_nt: TGTGCCAGCAGCTCGAGGACAGGGGTGGGCAATGAGCAGTTCTTC; cdr3_aa: CASSSRTGVGNEQFF; j_call: TRBJ2-1; d_call: TRBD1; cdr3_length: 15; v_call: TRBV7-8